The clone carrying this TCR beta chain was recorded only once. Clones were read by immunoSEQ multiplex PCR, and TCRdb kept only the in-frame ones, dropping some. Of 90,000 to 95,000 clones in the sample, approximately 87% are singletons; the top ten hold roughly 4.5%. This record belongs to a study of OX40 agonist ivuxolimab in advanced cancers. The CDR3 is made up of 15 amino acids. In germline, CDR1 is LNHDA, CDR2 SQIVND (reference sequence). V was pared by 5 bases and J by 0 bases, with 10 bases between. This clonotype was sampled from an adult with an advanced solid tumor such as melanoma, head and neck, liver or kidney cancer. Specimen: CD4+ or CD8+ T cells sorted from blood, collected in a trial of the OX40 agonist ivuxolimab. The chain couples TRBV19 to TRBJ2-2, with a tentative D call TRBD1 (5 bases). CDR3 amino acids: CASSSRQTNTGELFF. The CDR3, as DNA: TGTGCCAGTAGTTCGAGACAGACGAACACCGGGGAGCTGTTTTTT.